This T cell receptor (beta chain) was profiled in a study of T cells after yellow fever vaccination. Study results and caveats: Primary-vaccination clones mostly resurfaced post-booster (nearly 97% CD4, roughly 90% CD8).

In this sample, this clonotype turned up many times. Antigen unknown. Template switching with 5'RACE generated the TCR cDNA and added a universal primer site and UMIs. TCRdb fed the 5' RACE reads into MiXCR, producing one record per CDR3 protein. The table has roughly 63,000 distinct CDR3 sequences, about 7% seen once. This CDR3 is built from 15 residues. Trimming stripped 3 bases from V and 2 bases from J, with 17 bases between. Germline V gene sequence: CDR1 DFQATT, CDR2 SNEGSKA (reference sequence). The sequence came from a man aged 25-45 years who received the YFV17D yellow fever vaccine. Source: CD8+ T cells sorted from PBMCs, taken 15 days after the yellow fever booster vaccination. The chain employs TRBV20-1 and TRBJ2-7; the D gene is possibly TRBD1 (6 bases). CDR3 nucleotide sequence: TGCAGTGCTAGTCTCCCCCGGGACAAACCCTACGAGCAGTACTTC. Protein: CSASLPRDKPYEQYF.